Listed here are 6 T cell receptor beta chains from one sample, sequenced in a study of blood T cell repertoires in COVID-19. Using immunoSEQ multiplex PCR, the repertoire was profiled, and TCRdb retains in-frame clones only, with some absent. The sample holds approximately 450,000 clones; 80% to 90% are singletons and the top ten take 0.95% to 1.2%. Sequencing was done on a sample of PBMCs or T cells enriched from blood (not recorded which). These receptors were collected from a young man who had recovered from COVID-19.

The rearrangement uses TRBV19 and TRBJ1-4; weak D call: TRBD1 (5 bases). CDR1 and CDR2 (germline): LNHDA, SQIVND (reference sequence). There are 15 residues in the CDR3. Deletions cut 3 bases from V and 0 bases from J, with 8 bases between. DNA of the CDR3: TGTGCCAGTAGTATTGGGGCAGCAACTAATGAAAAACTGTTTTTT. Its protein product is CASSIGAATNEKLFF.

This clone has a single count. This chain connects TRBV10-2 to TRBJ2-7, with D possibly being TRBD1 (6 bases). CDR3 length: 17 amino acids. Germline values: CDR1 WSHSY, CDR2 SAAADI. Trimming took off 4 bases at V and 3 bases at J, with 22 bases between the two ends. This chain's CDR3 is CASSVTPLRQGFYEQYF. DNA for the CDR3: TGCGCCAGCAGTGTCACCCCGCTTAGGCAGGGGTTCTACGAGCAGTACTTC.

The chain links TRBV3-1 (or the pseudogene TRBV3-2) to TRBJ2-7; 7 nucleotides align to TRBD1. Trimming took 1 base from V and 3 from J; bases not matched to a gene: 12. CDR1 LGHDT and CDR2 YNNKEL come from the germline V gene (reference sequence). This CDR3 is 17 amino acids long. CDR3 nucleotides: TGTGCCAGCAGCCAAGGGGGGCAGGGGGTAAAGATCTACGAGCAGTACTTC. This encodes CASSQGGQGVKIYEQYF.

The gene calls are TRBV28 and TRBJ1-2; possibly TRBD1 for D (6 bases). Germline assignment: CDR1 MDHEN and CDR2 SYDVKM. Trimming stripped 2 bases from V and 4 bases from J, with 14 bases between. The CDR3 has 15 residues. The CDR3: CASSLETPGVYGYTF. CDR3 DNA sequence: TGTGCCAGCAGTTTAGAAACCCCAGGGGTCTATGGCTACACCTTC.

The V gene is TRBV7-9, the J gene TRBJ2-5; D is unclear. The germline V gene has CDR1 SEHNR and CDR2 FQNEAQ (reference sequence). The CDR3 sequence is 14 residues long. V lost 2 bases and J lost 5, with 12 bases in between. DNA for the CDR3: TGTGCCAGCAGCTTATCAGGTGATTCGGAGACCCAGTACTTC. Amino acids: CASSLSGDSETQYF.

This clone was recorded only once. J is TRBJ2-5 and V is TRBV5-6, with 7 bases aligning to TRBD2. Germline V gene sequence: CDR1 SGHDT, CDR2 YYEEEE. CDR3 length: 14 amino acids. The V and J ends lost 3 bases and 5 bases, in that order; junction bases with no gene match: 7. The CDR3 protein is CASSSGTNGETQYF. CDR3 DNA sequence: TGTGCCAGCAGCTCAGGGACTAATGGGGAGACCCAGTACTTC.